Listed below are T cell receptor beta chains from one sample, sequenced in a study of post-analysis software for immune sequencing data. TCRdb fed the PCR reads into MiXCR, producing one record per CDR3 protein. The table records about 820,000 distinct CDR3 sequences, 53% of them present only once. The sample comprised blood. These receptors were collected from a girl under 18 with multiple sclerosis. Each CDR3 is given with its conserved first and last residue. The D gene is left open where the match is weak. Not every row has a clone size; where given, it reads once, few, many or a size class.

CDR3aa: CAGSFRQTQETQYF
CDR3nt: TGTGCCGGCAGTTTTCGACAGACGCAAGAGACCCAGTACTTC
v_gene: TRBV12-3/TRBV12-4
j_gene: TRBJ2-5
abundance: .
d_gene: .

CDR3aa: CASSLRSGGAQDYGYTF
CDR3nt: TGTGCCAGCAGCCTCCGGTCGGGGGGGGCGCAGGACTATGGCTACACCTTC
v_gene: TRBV7-6
j_gene: TRBJ1-2
abundance: few
d_gene: .

CDR3aa: CASSLGLANHEQYF
CDR3nt: TGTGCCAGCAGCTTAGGACTAGCGAACCACGAGCAGTACTTC
v_gene: TRBV7-2
j_gene: TRBJ2-7
abundance: few
d_gene: TRBD2

CDR3aa: CSVGGRVSYVQYF
CDR3nt: TGCAGCGTGGGAGGACGGGTTTCATACGTGCAGTACTTC
v_gene: TRBV29-1
j_gene: TRBJ2-7
abundance: .
d_gene: .

CDR3aa: CASSQYPGQGNIQYF
CDR3nt: TGCGCCAGCAGCCAGTACCCGGGACAGGGAAACATTCAGTACTTC
v_gene: TRBV4-1
j_gene: TRBJ2-4
abundance: .
d_gene: TRBD1

CDR3aa: CASSLPGQGTHEQYF
CDR3nt: TGCGCCAGCAGCCTACCGGGACAGGGGACCCACGAGCAGTACTTC
v_gene: TRBV5-1
j_gene: TRBJ2-7
abundance: .
d_gene: TRBD1

CDR3aa: CASTEGNVGEQYF
CDR3nt: TGCGCCAGCACCGAGGGGAATGTCGGCGAGCAGTACTTC
v_gene: TRBV5-1
j_gene: TRBJ2-7
abundance: .
d_gene: .

CDR3aa: CASSPGTGTSGANVRTF
CDR3nt: TGCGCCAGCAGCCCTGGGACGGGTACCTCTGGGGCCAACGTCCGGACTTTC
v_gene: TRBV5-1
j_gene: TRBJ2-6
abundance: .
d_gene: .

CDR3aa: CASSPELTPGDTQYF
CDR3nt: TGTGCTAGCAGCCCGGAGCTAACGCCCGGAGATACGCAGTATTTT
v_gene: TRBV7-7
j_gene: TRBJ2-3
abundance: .
d_gene: .

CDR3aa: CSGDRVAKNIQYF
CDR3nt: TGCAGTGGGGACAGGGTCGCCAAAAACATTCAGTACTTC
v_gene: TRBV20-1
j_gene: TRBJ2-4
abundance: .
d_gene: TRBD1

CDR3aa: CSASLSLSTEAFF
CDR3nt: TGCAGTGCTAGCCTCAGTCTGAGCACTGAAGCTTTCTTT
v_gene: TRBV20-1
j_gene: TRBJ1-1
abundance: few
d_gene: .

CDR3aa: CASSLAAPRGSEQFF
CDR3nt: TGTGCCAGCAGCTTAGCAGCCCCCAGGGGGAGTGAGCAGTTCTTC
v_gene: TRBV7-9
j_gene: TRBJ2-1
abundance: .
d_gene: TRBD1

CDR3aa: CASSYSGRDNGYTF
CDR3nt: TGTGCCAGCAGTTACTCCGGCAGGGATAATGGCTACACCTTC
v_gene: TRBV6-5
j_gene: TRBJ1-2
abundance: .
d_gene: .

CDR3aa: CATSDWEGQEDQPQHF
CDR3nt: TGTGCCACCAGTGATTGGGAGGGACAGGAGGATCAGCCCCAGCATTTT
v_gene: TRBV24-1
j_gene: TRBJ1-5
abundance: .
d_gene: TRBD1

CDR3aa: CASSQTADTQYF
CDR3nt: TGTGCCAGCAGTCAGACTGCAGATACGCAGTATTTT
v_gene: TRBV28
j_gene: TRBJ2-3
abundance: few
d_gene: .

CDR3aa: CASSVGTASSYEQYF
CDR3nt: TGTGCCAGCAGCGTAGGGACTGCCAGCTCCTACGAGCAGTACTTC
v_gene: TRBV9
j_gene: TRBJ2-7
abundance: few
d_gene: .

CDR3aa: CASSLETGAAFF
CDR3nt: TGCGCCAGCAGCTTGGAGACAGGAGCAGCTTTCTTT
v_gene: TRBV5-1
j_gene: TRBJ1-1
abundance: .
d_gene: .

CDR3aa: CASSLETSVTDTRYF
CDR3nt: TGTGCCAGCAGCTTAGAAACCTCCGTCACAGATACGCGGTATTTT
v_gene: TRBV11-2
j_gene: TRBJ2-3
abundance: .
d_gene: .

CDR3aa: CSASLGLSLNTEAFF
CDR3nt: TGCAGTGCTAGTCTCGGTCTTTCTCTGAACACTGAAGCTTTCTTT
v_gene: TRBV20-1
j_gene: TRBJ1-1
abundance: once
d_gene: .

CDR3aa: CSARASGVETQYF
CDR3nt: TGCAGTGCTAGAGCATCAGGGGTAGAGACCCAGTACTTC
v_gene: TRBV20-1
j_gene: TRBJ2-5
abundance: few
d_gene: .

CDR3aa: CASSLLTSGQRHNEQFF
CDR3nt: TGTGCCAGCAGCTTACTTACTAGCGGCCAAAGACACAATGAGCAGTTCTTC
v_gene: TRBV11-2
j_gene: TRBJ2-1
abundance: .
d_gene: TRBD2

CDR3aa: CSVEQWNTQYF
CDR3nt: TGCAGCGTGGAACAGTGGAATACGCAGTATTTT
v_gene: TRBV29-1
j_gene: TRBJ2-3
abundance: few
d_gene: .

CDR3aa: CASSAGQGPFNEQFF
CDR3nt: TGTGCCAGCAGTGCGGGGCAGGGGCCCTTCAATGAGCAGTTCTTC
v_gene: TRBV2
j_gene: TRBJ2-1
abundance: .
d_gene: .

CDR3aa: CASSHYLSRAVQPQHF
CDR3nt: TGTGCTAGCAGCCACTACCTATCACGGGCCGTGCAGCCCCAGCATTTT
v_gene: TRBV7-7
j_gene: TRBJ1-5
abundance: .
d_gene: .

CDR3aa: CGVERAGAMEQYF
CDR3nt: TGCGGCGTTGAAAGGGCAGGGGCTATGGAACAGTACTTC
v_gene: TRBV29-1
j_gene: TRBJ2-7
abundance: few
d_gene: .

CDR3aa: CAIRGTSGKYLGNEQFF
CDR3nt: TGTGCCATCAGAGGGACTAGCGGGAAATATTTGGGCAATGAGCAGTTCTTC
v_gene: TRBV10-3
j_gene: TRBJ2-1
abundance: .
d_gene: TRBD2

CDR3aa: CSARPRDRALHNEQFF
CDR3nt: TGCAGTGCAAGACCAAGGGACAGGGCATTACACAATGAGCAGTTCTTC
v_gene: TRBV20-1
j_gene: TRBJ2-1
abundance: few
d_gene: TRBD1

CDR3aa: CASSSRGGSGANVLTF
CDR3nt: TGTGCCAGCAGCTCCAGGGGAGGCTCGGGGGCCAACGTCCTGACTTTC
v_gene: TRBV7-3
j_gene: TRBJ2-6
abundance: .
d_gene: .

CDR3aa: CSVEQVVADTQYF
CDR3nt: TGCAGTGTTGAGCAGGTTGTGGCAGATACGCAGTATTTT
v_gene: TRBV29-1
j_gene: TRBJ2-3
abundance: once
d_gene: .

CDR3aa: CASTQTGALYNEQFF
CDR3nt: TGTGCCAGCACCCAGACAGGGGCCCTCTACAATGAGCAGTTCTTC
v_gene: TRBV12-3/TRBV12-4
j_gene: TRBJ2-1
abundance: .
d_gene: TRBD1

CDR3aa: CSGLAGFQETQYF
CDR3nt: TGCAGTGGACTAGCGGGTTTCCAAGAGACCCAGTACTTC
v_gene: TRBV20-1
j_gene: TRBJ2-5
abundance: .
d_gene: TRBD2

CDR3aa: CSARDRVATNEQFF
CDR3nt: TGCAGTGCTAGAGATCGGGTAGCGACCAATGAGCAGTTCTTC
v_gene: TRBV20-1
j_gene: TRBJ2-1
abundance: .
d_gene: .

CDR3aa: CASSRGGLGYGYTF
CDR3nt: TGTGCCAGCAGCCGTGGGGGGCTTGGCTATGGCTACACCTTC
v_gene: TRBV2
j_gene: TRBJ1-2
abundance: .
d_gene: .

CDR3aa: CASRGTDPYQETQYF
CDR3nt: TGTGCCAGCAGGGGGACAGACCCTTACCAAGAGACCCAGTACTTC
v_gene: TRBV12-3/TRBV12-4
j_gene: TRBJ2-5
abundance: .
d_gene: TRBD1

CDR3aa: CASSLLGGRFSTEAFF
CDR3nt: TGTGCCAGCAGTTTATTGGGGGGCCGTTTCTCCACTGAAGCTTTCTTT
v_gene: TRBV27
j_gene: TRBJ1-1
abundance: .
d_gene: .

CDR3aa: CATSVGTENTGELFF
CDR3nt: TGTGCCACCTCAGTCGGGACAGAGAACACCGGGGAGCTGTTTTTT
v_gene: TRBV10-3
j_gene: TRBJ2-2
abundance: .
d_gene: TRBD1

CDR3aa: CASSVQEARDTEAFF
CDR3nt: TGTGCCAGCAGCGTACAGGAGGCTAGGGACACTGAAGCTTTCTTT
v_gene: TRBV9
j_gene: TRBJ1-1
abundance: .
d_gene: .

CDR3aa: CASSYSMASPTGAQYF
CDR3nt: TGTGCCAGCAGTTACTCGATGGCTAGCCCAACGGGGGCCCAGTACTTC
v_gene: TRBV6-5
j_gene: TRBJ2-5
abundance: .
d_gene: .

CDR3aa: CASKQSRRRYF
CDR3nt: TGTGCCAGCAAGCAGAGCAGGAGGCGGTACTTC
v_gene: TRBV6-6
j_gene: TRBJ2-7
abundance: .
d_gene: .

CDR3aa: CASSLALEGSQAKNIQYF
CDR3nt: TGCGCCAGCAGCTTGGCTCTCGAGGGGAGTCAAGCCAAAAACATTCAGTACTTC
v_gene: TRBV5-1
j_gene: TRBJ2-4
abundance: .
d_gene: .

CDR3aa: CSSGQGNTEAFF
CDR3nt: TGCAGCTCGGGACAGGGGAACACTGAAGCTTTCTTT
v_gene: TRBV29-1
j_gene: TRBJ1-1
abundance: few
d_gene: TRBD1

CDR3aa: CASSKGAEQFF
CDR3nt: TGTGCCAGCAGCAAGGGGGCTGAGCAGTTCTTC
v_gene: TRBV7-9
j_gene: TRBJ2-1
abundance: few
d_gene: TRBD1

CDR3aa: CASRASGSSSSTDTQYF
CDR3nt: TGCGCCAGCAGGGCCAGCGGGAGTTCTTCTAGCACAGATACGCAGTATTTT
v_gene: TRBV5-1
j_gene: TRBJ2-3
abundance: .
d_gene: TRBD2

CDR3aa: CSASTSGRGETQYF
CDR3nt: TGCAGTGCTTCGACTAGCGGGAGGGGAGAGACCCAGTACTTC
v_gene: TRBV20-1
j_gene: TRBJ2-5
abundance: few
d_gene: TRBD2

CDR3aa: CASSVGAGDYGYTF
CDR3nt: TGTGCCAGCAGCGTAGGGGCGGGGGACTATGGCTACACCTTC
v_gene: TRBV9
j_gene: TRBJ1-2
abundance: .
d_gene: .

CDR3aa: CASRDSGNSPLHF
CDR3nt: TGTGCCAGCAGAGACTCGGGTAATTCACCCCTCCACTTT
v_gene: TRBV3-1
j_gene: TRBJ1-6
abundance: .
d_gene: .

CDR3aa: CASNGRGDYEQYF
CDR3nt: TGTGCCAGCAACGGCAGGGGTGACTACGAGCAGTACTTC
v_gene: TRBV6-5
j_gene: TRBJ2-7
abundance: .
d_gene: .

CDR3aa: CSARGPNQPQHF
CDR3nt: TGCAGTGCTCGGGGACCTAATCAGCCCCAGCATTTT
v_gene: TRBV29-1
j_gene: TRBJ1-5
abundance: once
d_gene: .

CDR3aa: CASSQTSGSSYEQYF
CDR3nt: TGTGCCAGCAGCCAGACTAGCGGGAGTTCCTACGAGCAGTACTTC
v_gene: TRBV4-2
j_gene: TRBJ2-7
abundance: .
d_gene: TRBD2

CDR3aa: CATSRTGTSGSRQYF
CDR3nt: TGTGCCACCAGCAGAACCGGGACTAGCGGCAGTAGGCAGTACTTC
v_gene: TRBV15
j_gene: TRBJ2-7
abundance: .
d_gene: TRBD2

CDR3aa: CASSVTGSEQYF
CDR3nt: TGTGCCAGCAGTGTTACAGGGAGCGAGCAGTACTTC
v_gene: TRBV12-3/TRBV12-4
j_gene: TRBJ2-7
abundance: .
d_gene: .

CDR3aa: CSASAGPGLANEQFF
CDR3nt: TGCAGTGCTTCCGCCGGTCCGGGACTAGCGAATGAGCAGTTCTTC
v_gene: TRBV20-1
j_gene: TRBJ2-1
abundance: .
d_gene: TRBD2

CDR3aa: CASSLEDPDTQYF
CDR3nt: TGTGCCAGCAGCTTGGAGGACCCAGATACGCAGTATTTT
v_gene: TRBV5-5
j_gene: TRBJ2-3
abundance: .
d_gene: .